This T cell receptor (beta chain) was sequenced in a study of Ad26.COV2.S vaccination and SARS-CoV-2 variants. Study-wide points: Marked by substantial breadth, spike-specific CD8+ and CD4+ T cell responses were reportedly seen after vaccination.

In regard to this clone: The target antigen is unknown.

The germline V gene has CDR1 MDHEN and CDR2 SYDVKM. V shed 3 bases, J shed 2 bases, and the junction held 9 bases outside the gene matches. CDR3 length: 17 residues. This table comes from immunoSEQ multiplex PCR, and its TCRdb copy is limited to in-frame clones, with some not included. The top ten clones hold 1.5% to 2% of a sample with 440,000 or so clones, roughly nine tenths of them seen once. Treatment noted: roughly 18 received Ad26.COV2.S at low or high dose, single or two shots; roughly 5 received placebo; per-sample allocation not given. It was on day 63 after the first vaccine or placebo injection that samples were taken.

The chain uses TRBV28 and TRBJ1-2, with 10 bases aligning to TRBD1. The clonotype comes from a person aged 18-60 years who received the Ad26.COV2.S COVID-19 vaccine or a placebo. The sample consisted of peripheral blood, taken in a trial of Ad26.COV2.S vaccine versus placebo. This chain's CDR3 is CASSLPGTGAPNYGYTF. The CDR3 nucleotides are TGTGCCAGCAGTTTGCCCGGGACAGGGGCCCCAAACTATGGCTACACCTTC.